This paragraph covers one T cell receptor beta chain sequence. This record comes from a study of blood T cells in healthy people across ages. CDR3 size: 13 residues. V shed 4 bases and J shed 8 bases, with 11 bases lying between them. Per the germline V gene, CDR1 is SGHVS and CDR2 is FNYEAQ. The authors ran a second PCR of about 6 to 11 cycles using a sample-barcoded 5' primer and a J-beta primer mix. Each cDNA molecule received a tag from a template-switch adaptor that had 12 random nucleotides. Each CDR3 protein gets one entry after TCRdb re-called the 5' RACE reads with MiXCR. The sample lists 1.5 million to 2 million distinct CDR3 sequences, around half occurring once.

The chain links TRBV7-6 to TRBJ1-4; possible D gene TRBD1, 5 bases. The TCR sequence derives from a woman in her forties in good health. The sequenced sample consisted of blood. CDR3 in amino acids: CASSSSEGEKLFF. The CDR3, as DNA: TGTGCCAGCAGCTCCTCGGAGGGGGAAAAACTGTTTTTT.